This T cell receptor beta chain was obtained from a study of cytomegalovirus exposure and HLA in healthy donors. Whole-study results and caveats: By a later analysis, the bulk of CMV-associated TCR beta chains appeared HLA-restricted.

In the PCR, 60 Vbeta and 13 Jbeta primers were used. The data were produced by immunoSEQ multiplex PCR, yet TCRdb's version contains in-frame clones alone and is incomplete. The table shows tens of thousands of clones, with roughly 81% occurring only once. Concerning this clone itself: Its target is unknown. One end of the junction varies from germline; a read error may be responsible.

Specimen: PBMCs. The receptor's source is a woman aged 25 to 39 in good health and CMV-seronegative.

CDR3 loop: CVSSGMTSGGDRYEQYF. The CDR3 DNA reads as TGTGTCAGCAGCGGAATGACTAGCGGGGGGGATCGCTACGAGCAGTACTTC. J is TRBJ2-7 and V is TRBV7-2; 14 bases fit TRBD2. This CDR3 region has 17 residues. The germline CDR1 and CDR2 sequences are SGHTA and FQGNSA. Together with reference TRBV7-2 and TRBJ2-7, the CDR3 gives the full variable domain: GAGVSQSPSNKVTEKGKDVELRCDPISGHTALYWYRQSLGQGLEFLIYFQGNSAPDKSGLPSDRFSAERTGGSVSTLTIQRTQQEDSAVYLCVSSGMTSGGDRYEQYFGPGTRLTVT.